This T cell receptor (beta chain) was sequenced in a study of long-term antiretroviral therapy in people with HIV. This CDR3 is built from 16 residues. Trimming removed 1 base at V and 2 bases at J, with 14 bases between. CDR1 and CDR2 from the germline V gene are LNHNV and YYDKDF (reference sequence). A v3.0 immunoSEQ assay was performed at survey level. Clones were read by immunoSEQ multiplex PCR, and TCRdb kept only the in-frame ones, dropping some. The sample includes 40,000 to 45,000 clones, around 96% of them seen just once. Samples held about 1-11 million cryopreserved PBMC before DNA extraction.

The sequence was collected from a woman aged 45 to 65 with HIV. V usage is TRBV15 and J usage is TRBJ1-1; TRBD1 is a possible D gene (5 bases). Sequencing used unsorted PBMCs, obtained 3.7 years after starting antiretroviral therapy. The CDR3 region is CATSRGSGTTNTEAFF. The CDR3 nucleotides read TGTGCCACCAGCAGAGGGTCCGGGACCACCAACACTGAAGCTTTCTTT. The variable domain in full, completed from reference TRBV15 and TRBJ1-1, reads DAMVIQNPRYQVTQFGKPVTLSCSQTLNHNVMYWYQQKSSQAPKLLFHYYDKDFNNEADTPDNFQSRRPNTSFCFLDIRSPGLGDTAMYLCATSRGSGTTNTEAFFGQGTRLTVV.